This entry lists 3 T cell receptor beta chains sequenced from one sample in a study of PD-1 blockade in classical Hodgkin lymphoma. TCRdb's table, derived via immunoSEQ multiplex PCR, lists solely in-frame clones and lacks some. The sample holds 43,000 or so clones; 88% are singletons and the top ten take about 9.8%. Brentuximab vedotin exposure varied among the patients, all of whom had relapsed after autologous stem cell transplantation. The sequencing used peripheral blood mononuclear cells (PBMCs), collected at baseline. The receptors derive from a human donor with classical Hodgkin lymphoma.

This clone was counted once. The rearrangement joins TRBV5-6 to TRBJ2-6; D uncertain. Trimming shortened V by 4 bases and J by 0 bases, and 8 bases separated the two germline ends. This CDR3 has 15 amino acids. Per the germline V gene, CDR1 is SGHDT and CDR2 is YYEEEE. CDR3 region: CASSGVSSGANVLTF. CDR3 coding DNA: TGTGCCAGCAGCGGTGTGAGCTCTGGGGCCAACGTCCTGACTTTC.

The chain couples TRBV6-1 to TRBJ1-5; possible D gene TRBD1, 5 bases. V was shortened by 2 bases and J by 2 bases, with 13 bases between the two germline ends. The CDR3 consists of 16 residues. The germline V gene encodes CDR1 MNHNS and CDR2 SASEGT. CDR3 amino acids: CASSEHSQGGNQPQHF. The CDR3 bases are TGTGCCAGCAGTGAACATTCCCAGGGAGGCAATCAGCCCCAGCATTTT.

The V gene is TRBV13, the J gene TRBJ2-7; tentative D call: TRBD1 (5 bases). The V end lost 2 bases, the J end lost 2 bases, and 13 bases lay between the germline ends. Looked up from germline, CDR1 is PRHDT and CDR2 is FYEKMQ (reference sequence). The CDR3 totals 15 residues. The CDR3 is CASSLSGRVAYEQYF. The CDR3 DNA reads as TGTGCCAGCAGCTTATCAGGCAGGGTAGCCTACGAGCAGTACTTC.